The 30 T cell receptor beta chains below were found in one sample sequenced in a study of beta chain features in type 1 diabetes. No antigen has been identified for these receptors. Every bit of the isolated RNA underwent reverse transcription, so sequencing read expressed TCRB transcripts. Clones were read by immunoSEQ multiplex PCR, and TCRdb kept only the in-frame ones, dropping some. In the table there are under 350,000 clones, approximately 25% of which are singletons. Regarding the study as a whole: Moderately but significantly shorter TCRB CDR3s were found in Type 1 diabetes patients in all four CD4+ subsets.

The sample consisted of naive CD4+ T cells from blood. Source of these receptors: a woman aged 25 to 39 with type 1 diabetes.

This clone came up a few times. The CDR3 region has the DNA TGTGCCAGCAGCACCTGGGACAGTGTCTACGAGCAGTACTTC. It yields the protein CASSTWDSVYEQYF. The chain couples TRBV21-1 to TRBJ2-7; the table's D call, TRBD1, was not checked against the DNA. TRBV21-1 is a listed pseudogene. The CDR3 sequence is 14 residues long.

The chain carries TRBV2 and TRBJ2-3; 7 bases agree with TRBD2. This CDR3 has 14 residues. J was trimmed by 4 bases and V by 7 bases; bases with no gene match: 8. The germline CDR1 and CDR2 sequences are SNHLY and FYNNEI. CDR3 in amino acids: CASNEGGPSDTQYF. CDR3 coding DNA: TGTGCCAGCAATGAGGGAGGGCCATCAGATACGCAGTATTTT.

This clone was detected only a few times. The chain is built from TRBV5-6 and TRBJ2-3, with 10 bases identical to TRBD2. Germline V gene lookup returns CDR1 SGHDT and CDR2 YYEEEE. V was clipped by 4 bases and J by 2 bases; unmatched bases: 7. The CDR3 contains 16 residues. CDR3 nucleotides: TGTGCCAGCAGCCCGGTAGCGGGAGGCCTCACAGATACGCAGTATTTT. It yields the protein CASSPVAGGLTDTQYF.

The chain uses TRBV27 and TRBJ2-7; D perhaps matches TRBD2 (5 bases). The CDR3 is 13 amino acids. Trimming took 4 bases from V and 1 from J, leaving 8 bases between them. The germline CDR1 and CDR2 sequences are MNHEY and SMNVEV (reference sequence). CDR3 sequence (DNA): TGTGCCAGCAGTTCCAGACTATCCTACGAGCAGTACTTC. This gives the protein CASSSRLSYEQYF.

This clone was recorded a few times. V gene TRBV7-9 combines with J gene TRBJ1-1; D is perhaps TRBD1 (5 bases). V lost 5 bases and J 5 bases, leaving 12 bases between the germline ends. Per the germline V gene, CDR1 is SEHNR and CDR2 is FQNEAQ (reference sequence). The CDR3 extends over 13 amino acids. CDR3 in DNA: TGTGCCAGCAGCACAGGCGTCGGAACTGAAGCTTTCTTT. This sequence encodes CASSTGVGTEAFF.

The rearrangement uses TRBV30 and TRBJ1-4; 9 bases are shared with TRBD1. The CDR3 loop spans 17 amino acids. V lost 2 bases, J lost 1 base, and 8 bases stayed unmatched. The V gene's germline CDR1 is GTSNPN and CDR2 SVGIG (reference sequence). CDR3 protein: CAWSWGTGRVTNEKLFF. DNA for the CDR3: TGTGCCTGGAGTTGGGGGACAGGGAGGGTAACTAATGAAAAACTGTTTTTT.

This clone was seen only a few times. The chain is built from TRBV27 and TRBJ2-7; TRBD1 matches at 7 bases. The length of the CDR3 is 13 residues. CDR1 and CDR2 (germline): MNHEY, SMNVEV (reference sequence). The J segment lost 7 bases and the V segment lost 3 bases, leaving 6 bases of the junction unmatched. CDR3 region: CASSLQQGWEQYF. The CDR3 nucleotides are TGTGCCAGCAGTTTGCAACAGGGGTGGGAGCAGTACTTC.

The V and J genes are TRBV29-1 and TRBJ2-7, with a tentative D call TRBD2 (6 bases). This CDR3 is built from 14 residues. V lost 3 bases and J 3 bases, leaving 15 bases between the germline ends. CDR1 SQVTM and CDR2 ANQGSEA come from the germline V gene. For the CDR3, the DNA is TGCAGCGTTGAGGGGACTGCGAGGGGCTACGAGCAGTACTTC. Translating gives CSVEGTARGYEQYF.

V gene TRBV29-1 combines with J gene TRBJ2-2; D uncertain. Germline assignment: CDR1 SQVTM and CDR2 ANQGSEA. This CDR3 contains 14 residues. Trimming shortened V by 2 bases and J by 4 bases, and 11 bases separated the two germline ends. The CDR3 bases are TGCAGCGTTGAAAAGCAGGCGAGCACCGGGGAGCTGTTTTTT. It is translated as CSVEKQASTGELFF.

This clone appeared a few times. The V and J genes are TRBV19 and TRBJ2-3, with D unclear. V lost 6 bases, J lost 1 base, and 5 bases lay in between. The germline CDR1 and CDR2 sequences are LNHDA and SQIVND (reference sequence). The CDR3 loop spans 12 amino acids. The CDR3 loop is CASSPGTDTQYF. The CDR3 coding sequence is TGTGCCAGTAGCCCAGGCACAGATACGCAGTATTTT. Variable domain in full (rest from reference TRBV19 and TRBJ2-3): DGGITQSPKYLFRKEGQNVTLSCEQNLNHDAMYWYRQDPGQGLRLIYYSQIVNDFQKGDIAEGYSVSREKKESFPLTVTSAQKNPTAFYLCASSPGTDTQYFGPGTRLTVL.

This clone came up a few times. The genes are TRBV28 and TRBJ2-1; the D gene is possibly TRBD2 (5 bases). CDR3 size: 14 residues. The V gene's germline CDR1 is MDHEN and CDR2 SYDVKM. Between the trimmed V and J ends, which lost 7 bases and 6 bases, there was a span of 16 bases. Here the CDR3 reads CASIAPGGSNEQFF. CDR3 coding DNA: TGTGCCAGCATTGCTCCGGGTGGGAGCAATGAGCAGTTCTTC.

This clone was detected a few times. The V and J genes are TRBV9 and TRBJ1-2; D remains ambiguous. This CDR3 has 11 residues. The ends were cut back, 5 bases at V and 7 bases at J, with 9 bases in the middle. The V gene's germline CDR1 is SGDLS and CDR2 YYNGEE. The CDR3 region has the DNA TGTGCCAGCAGAGGAGACGGTGGCTACACCTTC. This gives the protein CASRGDGGYTF.

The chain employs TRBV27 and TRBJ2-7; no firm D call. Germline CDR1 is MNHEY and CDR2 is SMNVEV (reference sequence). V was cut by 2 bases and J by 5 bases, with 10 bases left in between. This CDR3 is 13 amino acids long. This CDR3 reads CASSLRFEDEQYF. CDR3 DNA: TGTGCCAGCAGTTTACGATTTGAGGACGAGCAGTACTTC.

CDR3 nucleotide sequence: TGCAGCGTCCCTGGACTAGCGGGAGGGGTGGCCGGGGAGCTGTTTTTT. Translating it yields CSVPGLAGGVAGELFF. V and J are TRBV29-1 and TRBJ2-2, with TRBD2 identical over 15 bases. After removal of 6 bases from V and 6 bases from J, the junction contained 8 bases not matched to a gene. CDR3 length equals 16 residues. Germline CDR1 and CDR2: SQVTM and ANQGSEA.

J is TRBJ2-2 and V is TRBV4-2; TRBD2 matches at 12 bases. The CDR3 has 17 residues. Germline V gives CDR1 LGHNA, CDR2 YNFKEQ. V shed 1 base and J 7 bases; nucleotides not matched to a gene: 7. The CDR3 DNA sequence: TGTGCCAGCAGCCAAGGACTAGCGGGAGTGGGTAACGGGGAGCTGTTTTTT. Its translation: CASSQGLAGVGNGELFF.

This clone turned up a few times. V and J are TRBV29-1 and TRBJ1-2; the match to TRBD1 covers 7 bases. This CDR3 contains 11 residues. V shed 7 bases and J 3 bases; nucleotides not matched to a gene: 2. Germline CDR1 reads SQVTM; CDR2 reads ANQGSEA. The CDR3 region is CSAGTDYGYTF. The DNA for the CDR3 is TGCAGCGCCGGGACAGACTATGGCTACACCTTC.

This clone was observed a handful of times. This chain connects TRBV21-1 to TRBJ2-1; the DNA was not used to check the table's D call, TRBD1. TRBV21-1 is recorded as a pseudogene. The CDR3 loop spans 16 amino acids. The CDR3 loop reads CASSNRGRQGDNEQFF. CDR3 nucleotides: TGTGCCAGCAGCAACAGGGGGCGGCAGGGGGACAATGAGCAGTTCTTC.

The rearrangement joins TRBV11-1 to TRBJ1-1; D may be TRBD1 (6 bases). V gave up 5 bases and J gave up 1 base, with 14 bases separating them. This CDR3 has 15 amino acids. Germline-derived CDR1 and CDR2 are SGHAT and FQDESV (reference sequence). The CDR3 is CASSPYTDRNTEAFF. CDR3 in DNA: TGTGCCAGCAGCCCCTACACGGACAGGAACACTGAAGCTTTCTTT.

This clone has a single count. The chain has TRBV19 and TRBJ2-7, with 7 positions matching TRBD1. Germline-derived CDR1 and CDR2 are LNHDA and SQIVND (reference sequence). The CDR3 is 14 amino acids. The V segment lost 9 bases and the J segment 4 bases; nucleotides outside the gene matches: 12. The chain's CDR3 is CASSRDSGPYEQYF. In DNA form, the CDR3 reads TGTGCCAGCTCAAGGGACAGCGGACCTTACGAGCAGTACTTC.

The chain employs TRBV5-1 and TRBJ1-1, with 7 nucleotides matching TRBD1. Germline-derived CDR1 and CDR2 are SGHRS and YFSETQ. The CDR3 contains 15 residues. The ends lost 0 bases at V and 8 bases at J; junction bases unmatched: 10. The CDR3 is CASSLGQGSTPEAFF. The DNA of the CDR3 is TGCGCCAGCAGCTTGGGACAGGGTTCTACGCCCGAAGCTTTCTTT.

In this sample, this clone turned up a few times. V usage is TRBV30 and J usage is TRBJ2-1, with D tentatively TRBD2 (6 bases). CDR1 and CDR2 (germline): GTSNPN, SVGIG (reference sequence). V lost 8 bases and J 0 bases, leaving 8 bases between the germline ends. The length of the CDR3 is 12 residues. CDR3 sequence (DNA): TGTGCCCGGGACTCCTCCTACAATGAGCAGTTCTTC. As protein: CARDSSYNEQFF.

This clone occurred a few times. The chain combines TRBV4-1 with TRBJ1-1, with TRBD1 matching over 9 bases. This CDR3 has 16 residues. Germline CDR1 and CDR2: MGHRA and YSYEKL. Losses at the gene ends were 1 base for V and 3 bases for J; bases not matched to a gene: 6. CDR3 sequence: CASSQAGQGLYTEAFF. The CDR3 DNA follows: TGCGCCAGCAGCCAAGCGGGACAGGGATTGTACACTGAAGCTTTCTTT.

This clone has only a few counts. The chain's CDR3 is CASSQDQLELNTEAFF. CDR3 DNA sequence: TGTGCCAGCAGCCAAGATCAACTAGAATTGAACACTGAAGCTTTCTTT. The gene calls are TRBV4-2 and TRBJ1-1; no definite D call. V was pared by 0 bases and J by 0 bases, with 11 bases between. The CDR3 is made up of 16 amino acids. CDR1 and CDR2 from the germline V gene are LGHNA and YNFKEQ.

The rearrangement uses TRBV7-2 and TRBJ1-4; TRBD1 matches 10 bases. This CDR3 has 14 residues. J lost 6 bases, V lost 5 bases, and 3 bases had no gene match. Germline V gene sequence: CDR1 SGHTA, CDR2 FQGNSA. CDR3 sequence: CASSSDRGHEKLFF. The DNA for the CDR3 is TGTGCCAGCAGCAGCGACAGGGGGCATGAAAAACTGTTTTTT.

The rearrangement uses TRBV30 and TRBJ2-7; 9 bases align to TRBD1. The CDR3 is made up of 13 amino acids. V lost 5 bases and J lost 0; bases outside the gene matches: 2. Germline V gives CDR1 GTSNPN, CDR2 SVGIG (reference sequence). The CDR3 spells CAWGTGSSYEQYF. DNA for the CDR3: TGTGCCTGGGGGACAGGGAGCTCCTACGAGCAGTACTTC.

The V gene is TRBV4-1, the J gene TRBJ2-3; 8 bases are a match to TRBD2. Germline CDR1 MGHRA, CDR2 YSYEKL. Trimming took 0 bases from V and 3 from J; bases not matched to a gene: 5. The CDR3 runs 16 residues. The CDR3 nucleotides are TGCGCCAGCAGCCAAGATACGCTAGCGGGTACAGATACGCAGTATTTT. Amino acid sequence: CASSQDTLAGTDTQYF.

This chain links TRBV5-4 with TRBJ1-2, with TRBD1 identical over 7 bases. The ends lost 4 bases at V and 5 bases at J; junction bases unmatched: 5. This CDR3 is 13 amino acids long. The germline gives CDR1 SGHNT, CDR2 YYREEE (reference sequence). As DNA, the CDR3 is TGTGCCAGCAGCCCAAGGGGGCCTTATGGCTACACCTTC. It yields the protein CASSPRGPYGYTF.

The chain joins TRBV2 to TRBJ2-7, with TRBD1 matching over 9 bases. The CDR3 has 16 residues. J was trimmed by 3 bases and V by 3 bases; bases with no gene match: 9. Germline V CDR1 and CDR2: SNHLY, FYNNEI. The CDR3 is CASSDRLGQGIYEQYF. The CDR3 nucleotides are TGTGCCAGCAGTGATCGTCTGGGACAGGGAATCTACGAGCAGTACTTC.

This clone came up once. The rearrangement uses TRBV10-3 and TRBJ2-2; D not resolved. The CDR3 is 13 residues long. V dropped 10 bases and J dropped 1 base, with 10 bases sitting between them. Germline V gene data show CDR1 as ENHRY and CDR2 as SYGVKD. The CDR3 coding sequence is TGTGCCACCAGCCCGGGGAACACCGGGGAGCTGTTTTTT. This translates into CATSPGNTGELFF.

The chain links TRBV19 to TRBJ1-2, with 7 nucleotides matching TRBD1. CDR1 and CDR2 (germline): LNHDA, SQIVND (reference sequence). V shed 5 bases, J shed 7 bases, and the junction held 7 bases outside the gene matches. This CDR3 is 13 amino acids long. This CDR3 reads CASSVRQGSGYTF. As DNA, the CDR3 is TGTGCCAGTAGTGTTCGACAGGGAAGTGGCTACACCTTC.